What follows are 25 T cell receptor beta chains derived from one specimen sequenced in a study of T cells expressing NK-cell markers (dated by TCRdb to about 2020). The library relied on 5' RACE. TCRdb lists the instrument as Illumina HiSeq 2000. TCRdb reprocessed the reads into one record per CDR3 protein sequence, lacking DNA. This specimen's table enumerates 500,000 to 700,000 distinct CDR3 sequences. The ten top clones hold 3% to 4.5% of the sample. What was sequenced was blood T cells: a sorted CD56 or NKG2C T cell subset, CD4+ or CD8+ T cells, or bulk PBMC T cells (not recorded which). The receptor source for this set is a man aged 18 to 30 in good health. Donor details come from another sample of the same person, matched by shared clones.

V and J are TRBV18 and TRBJ2-2; TCRdb's D call of TRBD2 is untestable without DNA. The CDR3 contains 16 residues. Germline loops: CDR1 KGHSH, CDR2 LQKENI. This CDR3 reads CASSPLTSGNTGELFF.

This chain uses TRBV20-1 with TRBJ2-3; TCRdb calls TRBD1, which cannot be checked without DNA. Looked up from germline, CDR1 is DFQATT and CDR2 is SNEGSKA (reference sequence). The CDR3 has 14 residues. The CDR3 sequence is CSALGQGEGDTQYF.

This CDR3 is CASSTPRTMIHEQYF. The rearrangement joins TRBV27 to TRBJ2-7; the TCRdb D gene call, TRBD2, has no DNA to confirm it. In germline, CDR1 is MNHEY, CDR2 SMNVEV (reference sequence). The CDR3 has 15 amino acids.

V and J are TRBV12-3 or TRBV12-4 and TRBJ2-1; without DNA, the TCRdb call of TRBD2 cannot be checked. The CDR3 loop spans 16 amino acids. The CDR3 here is CASSFSLAAAYNEQFF.

CDR3 amino acids: CASSYEGPDTGELFF. The chain combines TRBV6-5 with TRBJ2-2; TCRdb calls TRBD1, which cannot be checked without DNA. Germline V gives CDR1 MNHEY, CDR2 SVGAGI. The CDR3 sequence is 15 residues long.

The chain is built from TRBV7-2 and TRBJ2-2. CDR1 and CDR2 (germline): SGHTA, FQGNSA. The CDR3 runs to 12 residues. The chain's CDR3 is CASSPSSGELFF.

This rearrangement joins TRBV14 to TRBJ2-7. This CDR3 has 13 residues. Germline CDR1 is SGHDN and CDR2 is FVKESK. CDR3 in amino acids: CASSRGYPYEQYF.

V and J are TRBV12-3 or TRBV12-4 and TRBJ2-6; TCRdb indicates TRBD2, and absent DNA this call remains unverified. There are 18 residues in the CDR3. CDR3: CASSKGTSGRFGANVLTF.

CDR3 region: CASIGRFAGGYTF. The chain employs TRBV6-5 and TRBJ1-2. Germline lookup yields CDR1 MNHEY and CDR2 SVGAGI. The CDR3 covers 13 residues.

The chain couples TRBV11-1 to TRBJ2-1; there is no DNA to check the TCRdb D call of TRBD2. CDR3 length equals 18 residues. The germline gives CDR1 SGHAT, CDR2 FQDESV (reference sequence). CDR3 region: CASSPWRGTSTTYNEQFF.

The gene calls are TRBV29-1 and TRBJ2-3; the TRBD1 assignment by TCRdb is unverifiable without DNA. The CDR3 contains 16 residues. The germline V gene has CDR1 SQVTM and CDR2 ANQGSEA. The chain's CDR3 is CSVGPRLTGSGDTQYF.

CDR3 sequence reads: CASSSGQVNIQYF. This chain uses TRBV5-1 with TRBJ2-4; TCRdb calls TRBD1, which cannot be checked without DNA. The V gene's germline CDR1 is SGHRS and CDR2 YFSETQ. The CDR3 totals 13 residues.

The J gene is TRBJ1-5, the V gene TRBV6-1; the TCRdb D gene call, TRBD1, has no DNA to confirm it. Germline values: CDR1 MNHNS, CDR2 SASEGT. There are 15 residues in the CDR3. This CDR3 is CASSEGGTSNQPQHF.

The chain joins TRBV28 to TRBJ2-7; checking the TCRdb D call of TRBD2 is not possible without DNA. This CDR3 is 13 amino acids long. CDR1 and CDR2 from the germline V gene are MDHEN and SYDVKM. The CDR3 loop is CASSSLAGEEQYF.

The rearrangement links TRBV24-1 to TRBJ2-3; absent DNA, TCRdb's TRBD2 call cannot be checked. The CDR3 consists of 18 residues. In germline, CDR1 is KGHDR, CDR2 SFDVKD. CDR3 region: CATSETSNLAASTDTQYF.

The chain couples TRBV6-5 to TRBJ1-1; TCRdb names TRBD1, which stays unverified in the absence of DNA. Per germline, CDR1 MNHEY and CDR2 SVGAGI. The CDR3 is 15 residues long. Here the CDR3 reads CASSYSVTGNTEAFF.

This chain connects TRBV5-1 to TRBJ2-1; TCRdb outputs TRBD2, but without DNA this stays unchecked. The length of the CDR3 is 16 residues. Per the germline V gene, CDR1 is SGHRS and CDR2 is YFSETQ. CDR3 loop: CASSLEGLAGINEQFF.

The chain is built from TRBV6-1 and TRBJ2-3; TCRdb outputs TRBD2, but without DNA this stays unchecked. The V gene's germline CDR1 is MNHNS and CDR2 SASEGT. The CDR3 is made up of 13 amino acids. CDR3 region: CASTGDSTDTQYF.

V usage is TRBV12-3 or TRBV12-4 and J usage is TRBJ2-4; absent DNA, TCRdb's TRBD1 call cannot be checked. CDR3 length: 13 residues. CDR3 sequence: CASSLGGYNIQYF.

The V call is TRBV7-2, the J call TRBJ2-7; the D call from TCRdb, TRBD2, cannot be confirmed without DNA. The germline V gene encodes CDR1 SGHTA and CDR2 FQGNSA. This CDR3 contains 16 residues. CDR3: CASSLQSGRASYEQYF.

The rearrangement links TRBV11-2 to TRBJ2-2. The CDR3 is 13 amino acids. Germline CDR1 reads SGHAT; CDR2 reads FQNNGV. CDR3 loop: CASRSRSSGELFF.

V gene TRBV5-1 combines with J gene TRBJ1-1; TCRdb proposes TRBD1, but this gene call is untestable without DNA. CDR1 and CDR2 from the germline V gene are SGHRS and YFSETQ. The CDR3 consists of 14 residues. The CDR3 is CASTFDRPNTEAFF.

V is TRBV20-1 and J is TRBJ2-7; TCRdb picks TRBD2, but there is no DNA to check that call. The length of the CDR3 is 13 residues. CDR1 and CDR2 from the germline V gene are DFQATT and SNEGSKA (reference sequence). CDR3 sequence reads: CSATKRDPYEQYF.

The CDR3: CASSSYRGATNEKLFF. The V gene is TRBV27, the J gene TRBJ1-4; lacking DNA, the TRBD1 call made by TCRdb goes unchecked. The germline V gene has CDR1 MNHEY and CDR2 SMNVEV (reference sequence). The CDR3 extends over 16 amino acids.

The V call is TRBV20-1, the J call TRBJ2-2; TCRdb picks TRBD1, but there is no DNA to check that call. The germline gives CDR1 DFQATT, CDR2 SNEGSKA (reference sequence). The CDR3 is 14 residues long. CDR3 residues: CSARVGHNTGELFF.